This TCR beta chain was found in a study of T cell responses to AZD1222 COVID-19 vaccine. General observations from the study: Dominant CD4 TCR responses targeted spike regions 160-218 and 743-854. In the spike-specific TCR repertoire, nearly half reportedly target unmutated variant regions. When two AZD1222 doses had been given, Spike-specific TCR breadth and depth rose.

Both about-4-week and about-12-week second-dose recipients were combined. V dropped 5 bases and J dropped 8 bases, with 14 bases sitting between them. This CDR3 has 13 residues. The germline V gene has CDR1 ENHRY and CDR2 SYGVKD. Method: immunoSEQ multiplex PCR; TCRdb's copy keeps in-frame clones and lacks some. In the table there are some 130,000 clones, about 93% of which are singletons. Of note for this clone: The antigen remains unidentified.

The sample consisted of peripheral blood, taken 28 days after the second AZD1222 dose. This receptor was identified in an adult who received the AZD1222 COVID-19 vaccine. V and J are TRBV10-3 and TRBJ2-3; no clear D. The CDR3 protein is CAISSDGLGTQYF. The CDR3 bases are TGTGCCATCAGTTCCGACGGCTTGGGTACGCAGTATTTT.